This TCR beta chain was recorded in a study of regulatory T cells in long-lasting Graves disease. Germline V gene sequence: CDR1 SGHRS, CDR2 YFSETQ. The CDR3 is 14 amino acids. The V gene end was trimmed by 4 bases and the J gene end by 7 bases; junction bases not matched to a gene: 3. Study results and caveats: Persistent patients shared more public clonotypes (fewer than 3,000) than newly diagnosed patients (under 1,000). Newly diagnosed Graves' patients had higher TCR diversity than persistent ones.

This clonotype was picked up many times. Antigen: not known. Library construction for TCR beta used iRepertoire HTBI primers and Arm-PCR of CDR3 regions. Methods used by the authors: Sample data revealed roughly 62 TRBV and 14 TRBJ segments. TCRdb passed the multiplex PCR reads through MiXCR, listing each CDR3 protein once. The V and J calls and clone size come from TCRdb's table, not from the authors' own analysis. The sample includes some 500,000 distinct CDR3 sequences, less than 15% of them seen just once. Specified time point: newly diagnosed GD, antithyroid drugs for less than 3 months. PBMCs were the source of the RNA used for TCR sequencing. This same sample was also part of a study on T cells in Graves' hyperthyroidism and ophthalmopathy. From that report: Most thyroid-expanded clonotypes above 0.001 were also found in blood.

This TCR derives from a man between 25 and 39 years old with Graves disease. Sequencing used peripheral blood mononuclear cells (PBMCs), obtained at new diagnosis, from a patient treated with antithyroid drugs. The rearrangement links TRBV5-1 to TRBJ2-4; 12 nucleotides line up with TRBD2. Here the CDR3 DNA reads TGCGCCAGCAGCCCGGGGACTAGCGGGAACATTCAGTACTTC. Its protein is CASSPGTSGNIQYF.